The clone carrying this T cell receptor (beta chain) was detected only once. This sample is part of a study of blood T cell repertoires in COVID-19. Study in general: The United States, Italy and Spain were the sources of the acute and convalescent COVID-19 samples. Sources were T cells, B-cell-depleted T cells, or PBMCs; the material itself was cDNA or gDNA.

Authors' analysis steps: Estimation of nucleated cell counts was performed using reference gene primer amplification. The data were produced by immunoSEQ multiplex PCR, yet TCRdb's version contains in-frame clones alone and is incomplete. For V, J and clone size, that table is used; D and trimming come from the DNA. The data contain about 260,000 clones, approximately 84% of them singletons. The sequence derives from an elderly woman with acute or convalescent COVID-19. Sequencing was carried out using peripheral blood.

CDR3 region: CASSVQGRGEKLFF. The CDR3 DNA sequence: TGTGCCAGCAGTGTACAGGGCCGGGGTGAAAAACTGTTTTTT. The rearrangement links TRBV2 to TRBJ1-4; possibly TRBD1 for D (6 bases). The length of the CDR3 is 14 residues. Deletions cut 4 bases from V and 7 bases from J, with 13 bases between. Germline V gene data show CDR1 as SNHLY and CDR2 as FYNNEI.